This record concerns one TCR beta chain sequence. The target antigen is unknown. Roughly 0.45 to 1 ug RNA was reverse transcribed with random hexamers. Amplification of the TCR beta CDR3 was carried out by immunoSEQ multiplex PCR, which spanned a total of 54 Vbeta and 13 Jbeta segments. From the immunoSEQ multiplex PCR reads, TCRdb called clonotypes with MiXCR, one entry per CDR3 protein. The repertoire holds some 180,000 distinct CDR3 sequences, about 95% seen once, with 0.1% in the top ten. Trimming left V 2 bases short and J 5 bases short, with 9 bases between. Germline-derived CDR1 and CDR2 are MDHEN and SYDVKM. The CDR3 extends over 13 amino acids. The entry originates in a study of CD8 T cells in Susac syndrome. Overall study results and limits: The authors acknowledged that their TCR sequencing and HLA analysis involved a relatively small number of individuals.

Sequencing targeted TCR beta in T cells from blood (CD8+ and CD4+). What was sequenced was CD4+ T cells from PBMCs. This rearrangement joins TRBV28 to TRBJ2-5; D not resolved. The TCR sequence derives from a human donor in good health. CDR3 amino acids: CASSLGKVETQYF. CDR3 sequence (DNA): TGTGCCAGCAGTTTAGGGAAGGTCGAGACCCAGTACTTC.